This T cell receptor (beta chain) was obtained from a study of blood T cell repertoires in COVID-19. Study-level information: The study drew acute and convalescent COVID-19 samples from the United States, Italy and Spain.

This table comes from immunoSEQ multiplex PCR, and its TCRdb copy is limited to in-frame clones, with some not included. The table lists tens of thousands of clones, just under 90% of them singletons. The length of the CDR3 is 20 residues. Germline-derived CDR1 and CDR2 are SNHLY and FYNNEI. Trimming cost V 6 bases and J 7 bases; bases outside gene matches: 22. This receptor was obtained from a woman aged 60-70 years with COVID-19, enrolled during active disease. The rearrangement joins TRBV2 to TRBJ2-2, with 11 bases identical to TRBD2. Sequenced material: peripheral blood. In nucleotides, the CDR3 is TGTGCCAGCAGCCGGGAACCCTCCGAACTTACTAGCGGGAGTCGCGGGGAGCTGTTTTTT. As protein: CASSREPSELTSGSRGELFF.